These T cell receptor beta chains were read from a single sample in a study of TIL therapy for anti-PD-1-resistant metastatic lung cancer. The protocol was immunoSEQ multiplex PCR, while the TCRdb copy is restricted to in-frame clones and leaves out a portion. The sample lists about 46,000 clones; about 86% were seen once. The material was blood, obtained at baseline. These TCRs come from a person between 30 and 79 years old with non-small cell lung cancer. Both conserved end residues are part of each CDR3. The order of the fields is V gene, D gene, clone size, J gene, CDR3 DNA, CDR3 protein. D genes are given only for firm matches. Only part of the rows carry a size: once, few, many, or a class if the clone is expanded.

>TRBV7-2|NA|NA|TRBJ2-1
TGTGCCAGCAGCTTAGCGGGAGCAGACTCCTACAATGAGCAGTTCTTC
CASSLAGADSYNEQFF
>TRBV24-1|TRBD1|NA|TRBJ2-1
TGTGCCACCAGTGATAATGACAGGGAGTCCTACAATGAGCAGTTCTTC
CATSDNDRESYNEQFF
>TRBV28|NA|once|TRBJ1-1
TGTGCCAGCAGTCCTCGAAATGAAGCTTTCTTT
CASSPRNEAFF
>TRBV27|NA|NA|TRBJ1-2
TGTGCCAGCAGTTTTTCTCGGGATCCACTCTATGGCTACACCTTC
CASSFSRDPLYGYTF
>TRBV5-4|TRBD2|NA|TRBJ2-5
TGTGCCAGCAGCTTGCTGGGGCGGGGGGACCAAGAGACCCAGTACTTC
CASSLLGRGDQETQYF
>TRBV13|NA|NA|TRBJ1-1
TGTGCCAGCAGCCCGCCCGGGATGAACACTGAAGCTTTCTTT
CASSPPGMNTEAFF
>TRBV5-8|NA|NA|TRBJ1-1
TGTGCCAGCAGCTTGTTTCGGGGCTTCGACACTGAAGCTTTCTTT
CASSLFRGFDTEAFF
>TRBV28|TRBD2|NA|TRBJ2-3
TGTGCCAGCAGTAGCCGGACTAGCGGGGGGTGGGGGGGGGCAGATACGCAGTATTTT
CASSSRTSGGWGGADTQYF
>TRBV27|NA|NA|TRBJ2-2
TGTGCCAGCAGTTTAGAGTTTACCACTGGGGAGCTGTTTTTT
CASSLEFTTGELFF
>TRBV28|TRBD2|NA|TRBJ2-7
TGTGCCAGCATACCCTGGTCGGGGGGGTCCTACGAGCAGTACTTC
CASIPWSGGSYEQYF
>TRBV6-2/TRBV6-3|TRBD2|NA|TRBJ2-1
TGTGCCAGCAGTTACCGAACTAGCGGGGTATACAATGAGCAGTTCTTC
CASSYRTSGVYNEQFF
>TRBV7-9|NA|NA|TRBJ1-1
TGTGCCAGCAGCTTAGCGCGGACAGCAGACAACACTGAAGCTTTCTTT
CASSLARTADNTEAFF
>TRBV7-8|NA|NA|TRBJ2-5
TGTGCCAGCAGCCCAGGGCTTAGCGGACAGACCCAGTACTTC
CASSPGLSGQTQYF
>TRBV7-2|NA|NA|TRBJ1-1
TGTGCCAGCAGCCCAGGACTGCCGAACACTGAAGCTTTCTTT
CASSPGLPNTEAFF
>TRBV28|NA|NA|TRBJ2-3
TGTGCCAGCAGTGTAGGATCAGGGTATTTTCGCGGCGCCAGCACAGATACGCAGTATTTT
CASSVGSGYFRGASTDTQYF
>TRBV11-1|NA|NA|TRBJ2-7
TGTGCCAGCAGCTTACATCTCAGCTCCTACGAGCAGTACTTC
CASSLHLSSYEQYF
>TRBV6-5|TRBD1|NA|TRBJ1-2
TGTGCCAGCATAGGACAGGGGGCACGCTACACCTTC
CASIGQGARYTF
>TRBV18|NA|NA|TRBJ2-5
TGTGCCAGCTCACCTATACCCCCGGAGACCCAGTACTTC
CASSPIPPETQYF
>TRBV12-5|NA|NA|TRBJ1-4
TGTGCTAGTGGTTTGGTCGCAACTAATGAAAAACTGTTTTTT
CASGLVATNEKLFF
>TRBV9|NA|NA|TRBJ1-2
TGTGCCAGCAGCCCGGGGATTAACTATGGCTACACCTTC
CASSPGINYGYTF
>TRBV19|NA|NA|TRBJ1-5
TGTGCCAGTAGTCTACGGGTCAATCAGCCCCAGCATTTT
CASSLRVNQPQHF
>TRBV28|NA|NA|TRBJ2-3
TGTGCCAGCCCTCCCCCCGGGGCCGGGAGCACAGATACGCAGTATTTT
CASPPPGAGSTDTQYF
>TRBV11-2|TRBD1|NA|TRBJ1-4
TGTGCCAGCAGCTACGCCGGGACAGGGAGTGAAAAACTGTTTTTT
CASSYAGTGSEKLFF
>TRBV5-6|TRBD2|NA|TRBJ2-3
TGTGCCAGCAGCTTAATAGCGGGGGGGCCAGATACGCAGTATTTT
CASSLIAGGPDTQYF
>TRBV6-2/TRBV6-3|NA|NA|TRBJ2-3
TGTGCCAGCAGTTGGCGGTGGGGCACAGCGGATACGCAGTATTTT
CASSWRWGTADTQYF
>TRBV29-1|NA|NA|TRBJ1-4
TGCAGCGTTCTCCGCATAGATGAAAAACTGTTTTTT
CSVLRIDEKLFF
>TRBV27|NA|NA|TRBJ2-7
TGTGCCAGCAGTACCCCGGGGTGGCGCGAGCAGTACTTC
CASSTPGWREQYF
>TRBV14|NA|NA|TRBJ1-3
TGTGCCAGCAGCCCCCACCTCTCTGGAAACACCATATATTTT
CASSPHLSGNTIYF
>TRBV20-1|TRBD2|few|TRBJ2-1
TGCAGTGCTAGTAAGACTAGCGGGCGGGAGCAGTTCTTC
CSASKTSGREQFF
>TRBV14|TRBD1|NA|TRBJ2-7
TGTGCCAGCAGCCCCGGGCCGACAGGGTCCTACGAGCAGTACTTC
CASSPGPTGSYEQYF
>TRBV6-5|NA|NA|TRBJ2-6
TGTGCCAGCAGACAGGTCTCTGGGGCCAACGTCCTGACTTTC
CASRQVSGANVLTF
>TRBV4-3|TRBD1|NA|TRBJ2-1
TGCGCCAGCAGCCAAGCCTGGACAGGCGGCGGCGAGCAGTTCTTC
CASSQAWTGGGEQFF
>TRBV7-9|NA|NA|TRBJ1-1
TGTGCCAGCAGCTTAGTTGAGGGCACTGAAGCTTTCTTT
CASSLVEGTEAFF
>TRBV7-3|TRBD2|NA|TRBJ2-1
TGTGCCAGCAGCTTAACTCCGGGAGGCGAAAATGAGCAGTTCTTC
CASSLTPGGENEQFF
>TRBV5-6|NA|NA|TRBJ2-7
TGTGCCAGCAGCGGGCAGTACGAGCAGTACTTC
CASSGQYEQYF
>TRBV7-8|NA|NA|TRBJ1-1
TGTGCCAGCAGCTTCCAGGGGCGGAACACTGAAGCTTTCTTT
CASSFQGRNTEAFF
>TRBV30|NA|NA|TRBJ1-1
TGTGCCTGGGGGCAGCTCACGGGGGGAGCTTTCTTT
CAWGQLTGGAFF
>TRBV5-8|TRBD2|NA|TRBJ2-2
TGTGCCAGCAGCTTGGGACTAGCGCTAAACACCGGGGAGCTGTTTTTT
CASSLGLALNTGELFF
>TRBV9|NA|NA|TRBJ2-1
TGTGCCAGCAGCGTCTTCGACGGGAACGGGGAGCAGTTCTTC
CASSVFDGNGEQFF
>TRBV7-2|NA|NA|TRBJ1-1
TGTGCCAGCAGCCCCCGCGACACTGAAGCTTTCTTT
CASSPRDTEAFF
>TRBV5-1|NA|NA|TRBJ1-1
TGCGCCAGCACGCTTGGGTCAGTGGGGAACACTGAAGCTTTCTTT
CASTLGSVGNTEAFF
>TRBV5-1|NA|NA|TRBJ2-6
TGCGCCAGCAGCGGGTTAGGCAGCTCTGGGGCCAACGTCCTGACTTTC
CASSGLGSSGANVLTF
>TRBV11-2|NA|NA|TRBJ2-7
TGTGCCAGCAGCTTATTGCACGAGCAGTACTTC
CASSLLHEQYF
>TRBV7-2|NA|few|TRBJ1-4
TGTGCCAGCAGCGCTCTTACACGGGTTAATGAAAAACTGTTTTTT
CASSALTRVNEKLFF
>TRBV6-2/TRBV6-3|TRBD1|NA|TRBJ2-6
TGTGCCAGCAGTTACTCGAAGGGACAGGGGGCTGGGGCCAACGTCCTGACTTTC
CASSYSKGQGAGANVLTF
>TRBV10-3|NA|NA|TRBJ2-7
TGTGCCATCAGTGAGTCAATTTACGAGCAGTACTTC
CAISESIYEQYF
>TRBV28|NA|NA|TRBJ2-7
TGTGCCTCCTGGGACGAAGCCTACGAGCAGTACTTC
CASWDEAYEQYF
>TRBV30|TRBD2|NA|TRBJ2-3
TGTGCCTGGAGGGGGGGGGCAGATACGCAGTATTTT
CAWRGGADTQYF
>TRBV5-5|TRBD1|NA|TRBJ2-1
TGTGCCAGCAGCAAACCACGGACAGGGGATGTTGGCAATGAGCAGTTCTTC
CASSKPRTGDVGNEQFF
>TRBV7-3|NA|few|TRBJ1-1
TGTGCCAGCAGCGAGACGGTAAACACTGAAGCTTTCTTT
CASSETVNTEAFF
>TRBV15|TRBD1|NA|TRBJ2-3
TGTGCCACCAGCAGAGACAGGGGGAAAACAGATACGCAGTATTTT
CATSRDRGKTDTQYF
>TRBV25-1|TRBD1|NA|TRBJ2-2
TGTGCCAGCAGTGACGACAGGGCCCCCACCGGGGAGCTGTTTTTT
CASSDDRAPTGELFF
>TRBV6-5|TRBD1|NA|TRBJ1-2
TGTGCCAGCAGTTACTCTCCGGGACAGGGGGCAGGGGGCTACACCTTC
CASSYSPGQGAGGYTF
>TRBV5-6|NA|NA|TRBJ2-7
TGTGCCAGCAGTAGAGCTACAGGTGTCTCCGAGCAGTACTTC
CASSRATGVSEQYF